The 9 T cell receptor beta chains reported below all come from one sample, sequenced in a study of vaccination and CD4 T cells after COVID-19. For these receptors, no antigen is known. Once obtained from cultured CD4+ T cells, the DNA was sequenced using the Oncomine TCR Beta short-read assay. TCRdb re-called the PCR reads through MiXCR, storing one row per CDR3 protein. The sample lists 7,000 to 8,500 distinct CDR3 sequences; 30% to 45% were seen once. This sample's treatment: approximately nine-day PBMC culture with coronavirus spike peptide pools or control peptides (ViraFEST assay). CD4+ T cells of the unexposed donor were collected before the COVID-19 pandemic (2011-2018). The sequencing sample was made of CD4+ T cells from blood, cultured in vitro. Receptors were obtained from a human donor in good health.

The rearrangement joins TRBV12-3 or TRBV12-4 to TRBJ2-1; TRBD2 matches at 15 bases. V was pared by 8 bases and J by 0 bases, with 14 bases of the junction left unmatched. This CDR3 is built from 20 residues. The CDR3 DNA is TGTGCCAGCCTCTCAAGGACCGGACTAGCGGGAGGGAGCTCCTACAATGAGCAGTTCTTC. Its translation is CASLSRTGLAGGSSYNEQFF.

The rearrangement joins TRBV15 to TRBJ2-5; 7 bases map to TRBD1. The CDR3 extends over 12 amino acids. Trimming removed 9 bases from V and 5 bases from J; junction bases left unmatched: 6. CDR1 is LNHNV, CDR2 YYDKDF, per germline (reference sequence). The CDR3, as DNA: TGTGCCACATCAGGGGGATCGGAGACCCAGTACTTC. This translates into CATSGGSETQYF.

This clonotype was found a few times. The rearrangement links TRBV12-3 or TRBV12-4 to TRBJ1-1, with 8 positions matching TRBD1. The CDR3 runs 11 residues. Trimming cost V 5 bases and J 12 bases; bases outside gene matches: 5. CDR3 amino acids: CASSPTGVTFF. The CDR3 coding sequence is TGTGCCAGCAGTCCGACAGGGGTGACTTTCTTT.

Only a few counts were recorded for this clonotype. The V gene is TRBV6-5, the J gene TRBJ1-1, with TRBD1 matching over 8 bases. Germline CDR1 reads MNHEY; CDR2 reads SVGAGI. The CDR3 extends over 17 amino acids. Trimming cost V 2 bases and J 1 base; bases outside gene matches: 9. DNA of the CDR3: TGTGCCAGCAGTTACAGCGGGCAGGGGGCTTGGAACACTGAAGCTTTCTTT. Encoded protein: CASSYSGQGAWNTEAFF.

This clonotype showed up just a few times. The V gene is TRBV5-4, the J gene TRBJ1-1; D remains ambiguous. The germline V and J ends were trimmed by 4 bases and 0 bases, with 7 bases remaining between them. Germline CDR1 SGHNT, CDR2 YYREEE (reference sequence). The CDR3 runs 13 residues. The CDR3 nucleotides read TGTGCCAGCAGCAAGCAGCTGAACACTGAAGCTTTCTTT. It yields the protein CASSKQLNTEAFF.

This chain connects TRBV20-1 to TRBJ1-1; D ambiguous. This CDR3 is 14 amino acids long. Germline CDR1 is DFQATT and CDR2 is SNEGSKA (reference sequence). Trimming removed 3 bases from V and 1 base from J, with 12 bases in between. Here the CDR3 DNA reads TGCAGTGCTAGTTCGGCGATAGGGAACACTGAAGCTTTCTTT. This sequence encodes CSASSAIGNTEAFF.

The chain combines TRBV20-1 with TRBJ1-1, with D unresolved. The CDR3 runs 13 residues. Germline loops: CDR1 DFQATT, CDR2 SNEGSKA (reference sequence). The V end was cut by 3 bases, the J end by 1 base, with 9 bases between. This chain's CDR3 is CSARQQKNTEAFF. CDR3 in DNA: TGCAGTGCTAGGCAACAGAAGAACACTGAAGCTTTCTTT.

This chain links TRBV7-8 with TRBJ2-5, with TRBD2 identical over 10 bases. The trim removed 3 bases at V and 1 base at J, leaving 5 bases unmatched. The CDR3 is 16 amino acids. Per the germline V gene, CDR1 is SGHVS and CDR2 is FQNEAQ. This CDR3 reads CASSLTGLAAQETQYF. CDR3 DNA sequence: TGTGCCAGCAGCTTGACCGGACTAGCGGCCCAAGAGACCCAGTACTTC.

In this sample, this clonotype turned up a few times. V gene TRBV25-1 combines with J gene TRBJ1-2; D not certain. V gave up 1 base and J gave up 7 bases, with 10 bases separating them. The CDR3 runs 13 residues. CDR1 is MGHDK, CDR2 SYGVNS, per germline. The CDR3 is CASSESFVGGYTF. In DNA, the CDR3 is TGTGCCAGCAGTGAATCTTTCGTGGGTGGCTACACCTTC.